One and the same sample provided the 30 T cell receptor beta chains below, sequenced in a study of beta chain features in type 1 diabetes. Study findings and constraints: All four CD4+ subsets of Type 1 diabetes patients contained TCRB CDR3s that were moderately but significantly shorter.

These TCRs are of unknown antigen specificity. As every portion of the isolated RNA was reverse transcribed, the sequencing read expressed TCRB transcripts. TCRdb's copy holds only in-frame clones and misses some; the assay was immunoSEQ multiplex PCR. Of some 250,000 clones listed, around 9.9% were seen once; the top ten hold approximately 0.015%. Sequenced material: naive CD4+ T cells from blood. The receptors were gathered from a man between 25 and 39 years old with type 1 diabetes.

The gene calls are TRBV5-1 and TRBJ2-5; TRBD1 matches at 9 bases. J gave up 4 bases and V 3 bases, and 7 bases lay outside the gene matches. The CDR3 has 15 amino acids. CDR1 SGHRS and CDR2 YFSETQ come from the germline V gene. The chain's CDR3 is CASSWGQGRGETQYF. CDR3 DNA: TGCGCCAGCAGCTGGGGACAGGGAAGGGGAGAGACCCAGTACTTC.

The chain combines TRBV9 with TRBJ2-3; TRBD1 aligns across 7 bases. V shed 3 bases, J shed 4 bases, and the junction held 11 bases outside the gene matches. The length of the CDR3 is 16 residues. In germline, CDR1 is SGDLS, CDR2 YYNGEE. The DNA of the CDR3 is TGTGCCAGCAGCGCGAGCACAGGGGAGAGGTCAGATACGCAGTATTTT. Encoded protein: CASSASTGERSDTQYF.

The chain uses TRBV2 and TRBJ1-1; TRBD1 aligns across 9 bases. The V and J ends lost 6 bases and 0 bases, in that order; junction bases with no gene match: 5. Germline assignment: CDR1 SNHLY and CDR2 FYNNEI. The CDR3 is 15 amino acids. Here the CDR3 DNA reads TGTGCCAGCAGAGGGACAGGGACCATGAACACTGAAGCTTTCTTT. Its protein is CASRGTGTMNTEAFF.

This clone was picked up a small number of times. V is TRBV28 and J is TRBJ2-5; tentative D call: TRBD1 (5 bases). The ends were cut back, 6 bases at V and 2 bases at J, with 16 bases in the middle. The CDR3 contains 15 residues. Germline CDR1 is MDHEN and CDR2 is SYDVKM. CDR3 loop: CASSSYRNHQETQYF. CDR3 nucleotide sequence: TGTGCCAGCAGCTCATACAGGAATCATCAAGAGACCCAGTACTTC. Full variable domain (missing parts from reference TRBV28 and TRBJ2-5): DVKVTQSSRYLVKRTGEKVFLECVQDMDHENMFWYRQDPGLGLRLIYFSYDVKMKEKGDIPEGYSVSREKKERFSLILESASTNQTSMYLCASSSYRNHQETQYFGPGTRLLVL.

The chain uses TRBV18 and TRBJ2-7; a possible D gene is TRBD2 (5 bases). Per germline, CDR1 KGHSH and CDR2 LQKENI. With 3 bases removed from V and 5 bases from J, the gap between germline ends came to 11 bases. The CDR3 runs 13 residues. This CDR3 is CASSPGAPHEQYF. In DNA form, the CDR3 reads TGTGCCAGCTCACCGGGAGCACCCCACGAGCAGTACTTC.

This clone came up a few times. The chain links TRBV5-6 to TRBJ2-3; D gene ambiguous. Germline-derived CDR1 and CDR2 are SGHDT and YYEEEE. The CDR3 has 11 residues. Trimming removed 5 bases from V and 4 bases from J, with 5 bases in between. The chain's CDR3 is CASSLADTQYF. Here the CDR3 DNA reads TGTGCCAGCAGTCTAGCAGATACGCAGTATTTT.

V and J are TRBV2 and TRBJ2-1, with 7 bases that match TRBD1. Germline V gives CDR1 SNHLY, CDR2 FYNNEI. J lost 0 bases, V lost 6 bases, and 11 bases had no gene match. The CDR3 spans 17 residues. CDR3 loop: CASSGDSYISSYNEQFF. DNA of the CDR3: TGTGCCAGCAGCGGGGACAGCTACATCAGCTCCTACAATGAGCAGTTCTTC.

Only a few counts were recorded for this clone. The chain carries TRBV18 and TRBJ2-7; D is perhaps TRBD1 (5 bases). This CDR3 comprises 13 residues. Germline V gene data show CDR1 as KGHSH and CDR2 as LQKENI. Trimming shortened V by 5 bases and J by 3 bases, and 11 bases separated the two germline ends. The CDR3 bases are TGTGCCAGCTCAGCGACAGTAATCTACGAGCAGTACTTC. This encodes CASSATVIYEQYF.

The chain employs TRBV7-9 and TRBJ2-5; weak D call: TRBD1 (6 bases). The V end was cut by 5 bases, the J end by 4 bases, with 17 bases between. Germline assignment: CDR1 SEHNR and CDR2 FQNEAQ (reference sequence). The CDR3 is 15 amino acids. CDR3 bases: TGTGCCAGCAGCCAAACAGGGCTGAGTATAGAGACCCAGTACTTC. Protein product: CASSQTGLSIETQYF.

The chain recombines TRBV20-1 with TRBJ1-1, with D unresolved. The CDR3 runs to 11 residues. Germline values: CDR1 DFQATT, CDR2 SNEGSKA (reference sequence). With 2 bases removed from V and 6 bases from J, the gap between germline ends came to 7 bases. CDR3 coding DNA: TGCAGTGCTAGATCGTTCCCTGAAGCTTTCTTT. Translating gives CSARSFPEAFF.

This chain uses TRBV30 with TRBJ1-1; D is unresolved. This CDR3 comprises 13 residues. CDR1 is GTSNPN and CDR2 is SVGIG in the germline V gene (reference sequence). V dropped 0 bases and J dropped 1 base, with 6 bases sitting between them. This CDR3 reads CAWSVQENTEAFF. The CDR3 DNA reads as TGTGCCTGGAGTGTACAAGAGAACACTGAAGCTTTCTTT.

This clone was found a few times. Written as DNA, the CDR3 is TGTGCCAGCAGCACCTCCAGGGGGCAAGAGACCCAGTACTTC. This gives the protein CASSTSRGQETQYF. The J gene is TRBJ2-5, the V gene TRBV5-4, with 7 bases fitting TRBD1. The ends lost 4 bases at V and 2 bases at J; junction bases unmatched: 5. The germline V gene encodes CDR1 SGHNT and CDR2 YYREEE (reference sequence). The CDR3 covers 14 residues.

This clone was found a few times. The rearrangement joins TRBV7-6 to TRBJ2-2; 10 nucleotides match TRBD1. Germline lookup yields CDR1 SGHVS and CDR2 FNYEAQ. V trimming: 4 bases; J trimming: 3 bases; junction bases outside the gene matches: 2. This CDR3 contains 15 residues. The CDR3 nucleotides read TGTGCCAGCAGCTCCGGACAGGGGGACACCGGGGAGCTGTTTTTT. Residues: CASSSGQGDTGELFF.

This clone was detected only a few times. The CDR3 region has the DNA TGTGCCAGCAGCGTTGGGGCGGGGGGGCCGTACGAGCAGTACTTC. This translates into CASSVGAGGPYEQYF. The gene calls are TRBV5-4 and TRBJ2-7, with 9 bases fitting TRBD2. The CDR3 loop spans 15 amino acids. The germline V gene encodes CDR1 SGHNT and CDR2 YYREEE (reference sequence). Trimming removed 4 bases from V and 4 bases from J; junction bases left unmatched: 9.

This clone was detected only a few times. The gene calls are TRBV28 and TRBJ2-5; tentatively, D is TRBD1 (5 bases). With 1 base removed from V and 7 bases from J, the gap between germline ends came to 16 bases. The CDR3 sequence is 15 residues long. Per germline, CDR1 MDHEN and CDR2 SYDVKM. Here the CDR3 DNA reads TGTGCCAGCAGTTTATTCGCAGGGCCTACCTGGACCCAGTACTTC. Protein product: CASSLFAGPTWTQYF.

This clone was detected a few times. This sequence joins TRBV2 and TRBJ2-5; perhaps TRBD1 as D (6 bases). V was trimmed by 6 bases and J by 5 bases, leaving 10 bases between them. The CDR3 runs 12 residues. The germline CDR1 and CDR2 sequences are SNHLY and FYNNEI. The DNA of the CDR3 is TGTGCCAGCAGCTACAGGGATGAGACCCAGTACTTC. As protein: CASSYRDETQYF. The full variable domain, its missing parts supplied by reference TRBV2 and TRBJ2-5, is EPEVTQTPSHQVTQMGQEVILRCVPISNHLYFYWYRQILGQKVEFLVSFYNNEISEKSEIFDDQFSVERPDGSNFTLKIRSTKLEDSAMYFCASSYRDETQYFGPGTRLLVL.

V and J are TRBV27 and TRBJ1-5, with a tentative D call TRBD1 (6 bases). Germline V CDR1 and CDR2: MNHEY, SMNVEV (reference sequence). The CDR3 runs to 15 residues. V gave up 5 bases and J gave up 6 bases, with 17 bases separating them. CDR3 sequence: CASSARRQAGQPQHF. The CDR3 DNA reads as TGTGCCAGCAGTGCACGTAGACAGGCGGGTCAGCCCCAGCATTTT.

This chain uses TRBV19 with TRBJ1-1, with D possibly TRBD1 on 5 matching bases. Germline CDR1 reads LNHDA; CDR2 reads SQIVND (reference sequence). The ends were cut back, 4 bases at V and 0 bases at J, with 12 bases in the middle. CDR3 size: 15 residues. The CDR3 DNA follows: TGTGCCAGTAGTACCAGGGTAGGGATGAACACTGAAGCTTTCTTT. It translates to CASSTRVGMNTEAFF.

This clone was found a few times. The chain couples TRBV29-1 to TRBJ2-2; TRBD1 is a possible D gene (7 bases). Germline V gene sequence: CDR1 SQVTM, CDR2 ANQGSEA. V was shortened by 5 bases and J by 6 bases, with 16 bases between the two germline ends. The CDR3 totals 14 residues. The CDR3 bases are TGCAGCGTTCAGACAGGGAGGTTCGCCGGGGAGCTGTTTTTT. Its protein is CSVQTGRFAGELFF.

This clone has more than one count but fewer than ten. The chain recombines TRBV10-3 with TRBJ2-5; a possible D gene is TRBD1 (5 bases). The CDR3 has 15 amino acids. Germline assignment: CDR1 ENHRY and CDR2 SYGVKD. V was clipped by 4 bases and J by 1 base, with 13 bases between them. The CDR3 loop is CAISGSRALQETQYF. CDR3 in DNA: TGTGCCATCAGTGGAAGCAGGGCCCTCCAAGAGACCCAGTACTTC.

The table lists this clone with a few counts. This sequence joins TRBV7-8 and TRBJ1-6; 7 bases align to TRBD1. Germline lookup yields CDR1 SGHVS and CDR2 FQNEAQ. Trimming removed 5 bases from V and 14 bases from J; junction bases left unmatched: 9. The CDR3 has 13 residues. For the CDR3, the DNA is TGTGCCAGCAGCACCGACAGGGCTACGGCCCTCCACTTT. Its translation is CASSTDRATALHF.

This sequence joins TRBV6-6 and TRBJ2-7; 7 bases map to TRBD1. Germline V lookup: CDR1 MNHNY, CDR2 SVGAGI (reference sequence). The CDR3 spans 14 residues. The V gene end was trimmed by 8 bases and the J gene end by 1 base; junction bases not matched to a gene: 8. In nucleotides, the CDR3 is TGTGCCAGCCGGGCCACAGGGGCATCCTACGAGCAGTACTTC. Amino acid sequence: CASRATGASYEQYF.

The chain employs TRBV12-5 and TRBJ2-1, with 8 bases aligning to TRBD1. With 3 bases clipped from V and 6 bases from J, the junction kept 7 bases outside the gene matches. CDR3 size: 15 residues. From germline, CDR1 is LGHNT and CDR2 FRNRAP. CDR3 DNA: TGTGCTAGTGGTTTCCTGGACAGGGCCTCCAATGAGCAGTTCTTC. Translating it yields CASGFLDRASNEQFF.

The genes are TRBV2 and TRBJ1-1; D is undetermined. The CDR3 loop spans 13 amino acids. CDR1 and CDR2 from the germline V gene are SNHLY and FYNNEI. The ends were cut back, 6 bases at V and 1 base at J, with 9 bases in the middle. The CDR3 nucleotides read TGTGCCAGCAGCTCGTTTAGGAACACTGAAGCTTTCTTT. Residues: CASSSFRNTEAFF.

The table lists this clone with a few counts. The chain has TRBV7-2 and TRBJ2-1; TRBD2 agrees at 11 bases. CDR3 length: 16 residues. Germline values: CDR1 SGHTA, CDR2 FQGNSA. J gave up 2 bases and V 5 bases, and 5 bases lay outside the gene matches. CDR3 loop: CASSRTSGGAYNEQFF. CDR3 DNA: TGTGCCAGCAGCCGCACTAGCGGGGGCGCCTACAATGAGCAGTTCTTC.

The chain uses TRBV7-9 and TRBJ2-5, with D possibly being TRBD2 (6 bases). The CDR3 consists of 14 residues. CDR1 is SEHNR and CDR2 is FQNEAQ in the germline V gene (reference sequence). V was clipped by 5 bases and J by 4 bases, with 14 bases between them. In nucleotides, the CDR3 is TGTGCCAGCAGCGAACCCGGGGGATTAGAGACCCAGTACTTC. It is translated as CASSEPGGLETQYF.

Only a few counts were recorded for this clone. CDR3 in DNA: TGTGCCAGCGGTATTTCCCCTGAAGCTTTCTTT. Its translation: CASGISPEAFF. V and J are TRBV19 and TRBJ1-1; no firm D call. V lost 9 bases and J 6 bases, leaving 11 bases between the germline ends. Germline V gene sequence: CDR1 LNHDA, CDR2 SQIVND (reference sequence). This CDR3 is 11 amino acids long.

The chain recombines TRBV19 with TRBJ1-5; 9 positions match TRBD1. There are 17 residues in the CDR3. From germline, CDR1 is LNHDA and CDR2 SQIVND (reference sequence). J was trimmed by 4 bases and V by 4 bases; bases with no gene match: 11. The CDR3 region is CASSTSPFDRGNQPQHF. CDR3 bases: TGTGCCAGTAGTACTTCCCCCTTCGACAGGGGGAATCAGCCCCAGCATTTT.

The gene calls are TRBV30 and TRBJ2-5; D remains ambiguous. V lost 5 bases, J lost 1 base, and 5 bases lay in between. This CDR3 contains 11 residues. The germline V gene encodes CDR1 GTSNPN and CDR2 SVGIG (reference sequence). The CDR3 DNA sequence: TGTGCCTGGGGCAGCCAAGAGACCCAGTACTTC. It encodes CAWGSQETQYF.

The J gene is TRBJ2-5, the V gene TRBV6-1; TRBD2 is a possible D gene (5 bases). The CDR3 extends over 13 amino acids. From germline, CDR1 is MNHNS and CDR2 SASEGT. The V end lost 7 bases, the J end lost 5 bases, and 14 bases lay between the germline ends. The CDR3 region is CASTDGSRETQYF. For the CDR3, the DNA is TGTGCCAGCACGGATGGGAGTAGGGAGACCCAGTACTTC.